One and the same sample provided the 22 T cell receptor beta chains below, sequenced in a study of vaccination effects on CD4 cells after COVID-19. Sequencing was performed with immunoSEQ multiplex PCR; in TCRdb, only in-frame clones are kept and a portion is missing. The sample holds more than 60,000 clones; about 67% are singletons and the top ten take about 2.3%. These TCRs' antigens remain unknown. Once cultured for 10 to 11 days, the cells underwent separation to obtain CD4+ T cells. Subjects were given two BNT162b2 or mRNA-1273 vaccine doses. Sequencing used CD4+ T cells from PBMCs cultured without peptide, obtained after COVID-19 vaccination. The receptor source for this set is a human donor who received a COVID-19 vaccine.

This rearrangement joins TRBV7-3 to TRBJ2-1, with TRBD2 matching over 11 bases. The CDR3 sequence is 15 residues long. V shed 5 bases and J 3 bases; nucleotides not matched to a gene: 3. Germline V gene lookup returns CDR1 SGHTA and CDR2 FQGTGA. The CDR3: CASSQGLADYNEQFF. DNA for the CDR3: TGTGCCAGCAGCCAGGGACTAGCGGACTACAATGAGCAGTTCTTC.

This clone was seen a single time. V and J are TRBV6-5 and TRBJ1-2; 8 bases fit TRBD1. Germline lookup yields CDR1 MNHEY and CDR2 SVGAGI. Germline trimming cut 6 bases from V and 2 bases from J; bases unmatched to any gene: 5. The CDR3 has 14 residues. The DNA for the CDR3 is TGTGCCAGCAGCCGGGACAGGACCAACTATGGCTACACCTTC. This codes for CASSRDRTNYGYTF.

As to this clone: Other DNA sequences of this sample code for an identical CDR3. The CDR3 loop reads CASSVDLLNTEAFF. The CDR3 nucleotides read TGTGCCAGCAGCGTAGATCTGCTTAATACTGAAGCTTTCTTT. This chain links TRBV9 with TRBJ1-1; D gene ambiguous. The germline gives CDR1 SGDLS, CDR2 YYNGEE. Trimming removed 0 bases from V and 5 bases from J, with 11 bases in between. The CDR3 spans 14 residues.

The V and J genes are TRBV11-3 and TRBJ2-5; D remains ambiguous. The length of the CDR3 is 15 residues. Looked up from germline, CDR1 is SGHNT and CDR2 is YENEEA. V was pared by 0 bases and J by 2 bases, with 10 bases between. The CDR3 nucleotides read TGTGCCAGCAGCTTAGAGACCTATAGACAAGAGACCCAGTACTTC. It translates to CASSLETYRQETQYF.

The chain links TRBV28 to TRBJ1-2; 7 nucleotides line up with TRBD1. Per germline, CDR1 MDHEN and CDR2 SYDVKM. Losses at the gene ends were 3 bases for V and 3 bases for J; bases not matched to a gene: 7. CDR3 length: 15 residues. In DNA form, the CDR3 reads TGTGCCAGCAGTTTTGACCCCAGGGGGGACTATGGCTACACCTTC. It yields the protein CASSFDPRGDYGYTF.

The rearrangement uses TRBV5-1 and TRBJ1-4, with 8 positions matching TRBD1. The junction had 5 bases not matched to a gene; V was cut back by 2 bases and J by 8 bases. Germline CDR1 and CDR2: SGHRS and YFSETQ. The CDR3 totals 14 residues. Written as DNA, the CDR3 is TGCGCCAGCAGCTTCCAGGGGGCATGGGAAAAACTGTTTTTT. Its translation is CASSFQGAWEKLFF.

The rearrangement uses TRBV29-1 and TRBJ2-5; TRBD1 matches at 8 bases. This CDR3 spans 13 amino acids. CDR1 SQVTM and CDR2 ANQGSEA come from the germline V gene. J lost 5 bases, V lost 6 bases, and 8 bases had no gene match. CDR3 DNA: TGCAGCGTCGCCACAGGGGGTGGGGAGACCCAGTACTTC. Amino acids: CSVATGGGETQYF. Full variable domain (missing parts from reference TRBV29-1 and TRBJ2-5): SAVISQKPSRDICQRGTSLTIQCQVDSQVTMMFWYRQQPGQSLTLIATANQGSEATYESGFVIDKFPISRPNLTFSTLTVSNMSPEDSSIYLCSVATGGGETQYFGPGTRLLVL.

This clone appeared once. V is TRBV2 and J is TRBJ2-7; 7 bases agree with TRBD2. The V segment lost 4 bases and the J segment 2 bases; nucleotides outside the gene matches: 8. From germline, CDR1 is SNHLY and CDR2 FYNNEI. The CDR3 covers 15 residues. DNA of the CDR3: TGTGCCAGCAGTGCTTTCGGCGGGAGAGCCTACGAGCAGTACGTC. Residues: CASSAFGGRAYEQYV.

This clone occurred a few times. This chain uses TRBV7-9 with TRBJ2-5; 9 positions match TRBD1. Trimming removed 3 bases from V and 5 bases from J; junction bases left unmatched: 4. The CDR3 consists of 14 residues. Germline lookup yields CDR1 SEHNR and CDR2 FQNEAQ (reference sequence). CDR3 sequence reads: CASSLGQGDETQYF. In nucleotides, the CDR3 is TGTGCCAGCAGCTTGGGACAGGGAGACGAGACCCAGTACTTC.

The chain employs TRBV24-1 and TRBJ1-1; maybe TRBD1 (5 bases). The V gene's germline CDR1 is KGHDR and CDR2 SFDVKD. The V end lost 5 bases, the J end lost 1 base, and 22 bases lay between the germline ends. The CDR3 loop spans 18 amino acids. CDR3 DNA sequence: TGTGCCACCAGTGTACCCCCTCCGACAGCTAGATCGAACACTGAAGCTTTCTTT. This encodes CATSVPPPTARSNTEAFF.

The V gene is TRBV6-5, the J gene TRBJ1-3, with 7 bases lining up with TRBD1. CDR3 length: 16 amino acids. The junction had 6 bases not matched to a gene; V was cut back by 2 bases and J by 2 bases. In germline, CDR1 is MNHEY, CDR2 SVGAGI. The CDR3 region has the DNA TGTGCCAGCAGTTACCGAGGGGACAGAGCTGGAAACACCATATATTTT. Its protein product is CASSYRGDRAGNTIYF.

This chain joins TRBV2 and TRBJ2-3; 11 bases map to TRBD2. The CDR3 is 18 residues long. Losses at the gene ends were 3 bases for V and 5 bases for J; bases not matched to a gene: 13. From germline, CDR1 is SNHLY and CDR2 FYNNEI. For the CDR3, the DNA is TGTGCCAGCAGTGACGCCCTTTTTAGCGGGGGGGTACGAGATACGCAGTATTTT. Residues: CASSDALFSGGVRDTQYF. The full variable domain, its missing parts supplied by reference TRBV2 and TRBJ2-3, is EPEVTQTPSHQVTQMGQEVILRCVPISNHLYFYWYRQILGQKVEFLVSFYNNEISEKSEIFDDQFSVERPDGSNFTLKIRSTKLEDSAMYFCASSDALFSGGVRDTQYFGPGTRLTVL.

The rearrangement uses TRBV7-9 and TRBJ1-3, with D unclear. Trimming removed 8 bases from V and 4 bases from J, with 21 bases in between. Germline-derived CDR1 and CDR2 are SEHNR and FQNEAQ (reference sequence). CDR3 length equals 16 residues. The CDR3, as DNA: TGTGCCAGCTCTCCCTTTATCCGGGGTGGAGGAAACACCATATATTTT. Residues: CASSPFIRGGGNTIYF.

The V gene is TRBV27, the J gene TRBJ2-5; D is perhaps TRBD1 or TRBD2 (5 bases each). Trimming pared 4 bases from V and 5 bases from J, leaving 20 bases between. Germline V gene lookup returns CDR1 MNHEY and CDR2 SMNVEV (reference sequence). This CDR3 contains 16 residues. The CDR3: CASSYYRGSSGETQYF. CDR3 in DNA: TGTGCCAGCAGTTATTATCGGGGCTCCTCAGGCGAGACCCAGTACTTC.

The chain links TRBV3-1 (or the pseudogene TRBV3-2) to TRBJ1-4, with D unresolved. Germline CDR1 is LGHDT and CDR2 is YNNKEL (reference sequence). V dropped 0 bases and J dropped 3 bases, with 5 bases sitting between them. The CDR3 is 14 residues long. The CDR3 DNA reads TGTGCCAGCAGCCAAGACAGTTCTAATGAAAAACTGTTTTTT. Translation: CASSQDSSNEKLFF.

The chain joins TRBV19 to TRBJ2-3; 9 nucleotides match TRBD2. With 4 bases clipped from V and 1 base from J, the junction kept 24 bases outside the gene matches. Germline CDR1 and CDR2: LNHDA and SQIVND (reference sequence). This CDR3 is 22 amino acids long. This CDR3 reads CASSTHPAGGALFASGTDTQYF. The CDR3 region has the DNA TGTGCCAGTAGTACCCACCCCGCGGGGGGGGCCCTCTTTGCTTCTGGCACAGATACGCAGTATTTT.

The chain has TRBV24-1 and TRBJ2-1; 14 nucleotides match TRBD2. The CDR3 runs to 16 residues. With V trimmed by 3 bases and J by 6 bases, 3 bases remained unmatched. Germline CDR1 KGHDR, CDR2 SFDVKD. The CDR3 region has the DNA TGTGCCACCAGTGATCCCGGGACTAGCGGGGGCAATGAGCAGTTCTTC. Translating gives CATSDPGTSGGNEQFF.

The CDR3 DNA sequence: TGCGCCAGCAGTGAGTCTGAGTTTAGCACAGATACGCAGTATTTT. Translated, it gives CASSESEFSTDTQYF. The genes are TRBV10-2 and TRBJ2-3, with D uncertain. The V gene's germline CDR1 is WSHSY and CDR2 SAAADI. CDR3 length: 15 amino acids. Trimming took 0 bases from V and 0 from J, leaving 7 bases between them.

In its sample, this clone was seen once. The chain joins TRBV5-1 to TRBJ2-5, with D unresolved. The ends were cut back, 5 bases at V and 4 bases at J, with 9 bases in the middle. This CDR3 has 12 amino acids. The germline gives CDR1 SGHRS, CDR2 YFSETQ. DNA of the CDR3: TGCGCCAGCAGAGCCGGCGGAGAGACCCAGTACTTC. Translation gives CASRAGGETQYF.

This clone was detected a few times. V usage is TRBV5-1 and J usage is TRBJ1-2; D gene unclear. Germline V CDR1 and CDR2: SGHRS, YFSETQ. V was cut by 0 bases and J by 2 bases, with 11 bases left in between. The CDR3 spans 15 residues. The CDR3 reads CASSLASVVNYGYTF. Written as DNA, the CDR3 is TGCGCCAGCAGCTTGGCCAGCGTGGTGAACTATGGCTACACCTTC. Full variable domain (outside the CDR3, taken from reference TRBV5-1 and TRBJ1-2): KAGVTQTPRYLIKTRGQQVTLSCSPISGHRSVSWYQQTPGQGLQFLFEYFSETQRNKGNFPGRFSGRQFSNSRSEMNVSTLELGDSALYLCASSLASVVNYGYTFGSGTRLTVV.

The J gene is TRBJ1-4, the V gene TRBV3-1 (or the pseudogene TRBV3-2); D is unresolved. The germline V gene encodes CDR1 LGHDT and CDR2 YNNKEL (reference sequence). This CDR3 region has 15 residues. V was clipped by 3 bases and J by 0 bases, with 8 bases between them. CDR3 DNA: TGTGCCAGCAGCCAGAGGGATGCAACTAATGAAAAACTGTTTTTT. Its translation: CASSQRDATNEKLFF.

The V gene is TRBV30, the J gene TRBJ2-5, with D unresolved. V lost 2 bases and J 5 bases, leaving 15 bases between the germline ends. Germline V gene sequence: CDR1 GTSNPN, CDR2 SVGIG (reference sequence). CDR3 length equals 14 residues. CDR3 sequence: CAWSSTTLRETQYF. DNA for the CDR3: TGTGCCTGGAGTTCCACCACCCTAAGGGAGACCCAGTACTTC.